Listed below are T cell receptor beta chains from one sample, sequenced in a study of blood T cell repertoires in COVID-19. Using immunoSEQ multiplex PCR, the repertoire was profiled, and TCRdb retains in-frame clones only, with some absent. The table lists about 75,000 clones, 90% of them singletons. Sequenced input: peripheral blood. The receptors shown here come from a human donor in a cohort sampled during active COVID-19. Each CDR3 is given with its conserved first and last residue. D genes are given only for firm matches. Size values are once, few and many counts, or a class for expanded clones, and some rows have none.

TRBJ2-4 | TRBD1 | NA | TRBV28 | TGTGCCAGCAGTCACAGGGGGGCCAAAAACATTCAGTACTTC | CASSHRGAKNIQYF
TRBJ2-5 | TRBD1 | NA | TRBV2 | TGTGCCAGCAGAAAAACCGGGACAGCAGAGACCCAGTACTTC | CASRKTGTAETQYF
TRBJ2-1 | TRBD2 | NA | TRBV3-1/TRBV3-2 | TGTGCCAGCAGCCAAGATCCAGCGGGAGGGGCTCGGGAGCAGTTCTTC | CASSQDPAGGAREQFF
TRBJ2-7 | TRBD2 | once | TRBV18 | TGTGCCAGCTCACCCCGGAGGACTAGTGTTTACGAGCAGTACTTC | CASSPRRTSVYEQYF
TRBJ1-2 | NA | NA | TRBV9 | TGTGCCAGCAGCCCACCTGACAGAGTCTATGGCTACACCTTC | CASSPPDRVYGYTF
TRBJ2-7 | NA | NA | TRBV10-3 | TGTGCCATCAGTGTGACTAGTTCCTACGAGCAGTACTTC | CAISVTSSYEQYF
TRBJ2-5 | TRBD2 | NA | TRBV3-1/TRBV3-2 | TGTGCCAGCAGCCAAGAACGGCTAGCGGGAGCTGGAGAGACCCAGTACTTC | CASSQERLAGAGETQYF
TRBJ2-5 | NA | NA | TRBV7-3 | TGTGCCAGCAGCCTAATGGGGGGATCGGAGACCCAGTACTTC | CASSLMGGSETQYF
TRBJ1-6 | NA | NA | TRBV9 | TGTGCCAGTTCGTCGGGTGACGGATATAATTCACCCCTCCACTTT | CASSSGDGYNSPLHF
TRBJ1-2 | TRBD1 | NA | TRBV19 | TGTGCCAGTACCCAAGGGGACAGCTCCTATGGCTACACCTTC | CASTQGDSSYGYTF
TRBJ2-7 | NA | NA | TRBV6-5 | TGTGCCAGCAGACTGGACAGTGGATCCTACGAGCAGTACTTC | CASRLDSGSYEQYF
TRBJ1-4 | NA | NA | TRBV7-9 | TGTGCCAGCAGCTCCTCTCCCTACGGTCAGGGGACTAATGAAAAACTGTTTTTT | CASSSSPYGQGTNEKLFF
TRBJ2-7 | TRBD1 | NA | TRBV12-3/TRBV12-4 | TGTGCCAGCAGGGCCGGGACAGCCGGGGAGCAGTACTTC | CASRAGTAGEQYF
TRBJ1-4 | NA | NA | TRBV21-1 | TGTGCCAGCAGCAAAGGGGTAGACAGACCAACTAATGAAAAACTGTTTTTT | CASSKGVDRPTNEKLFF
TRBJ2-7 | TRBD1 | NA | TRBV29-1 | TGCAGCGTCGCATGGGGGGGACAGGGTCCCGAGGAGCAGTACTTC | CSVAWGGQGPEEQYF
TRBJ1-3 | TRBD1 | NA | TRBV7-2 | TGTGCCAGCAGCTTAGTCAAGGGGGCCGTCTCTGGAAACACCATATATTTT | CASSLVKGAVSGNTIYF
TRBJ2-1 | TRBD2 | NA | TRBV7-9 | TGTGCCAGCAGCCGGGGACTAGCGGGAGGCTACAATGAGCAGTTCTTC | CASSRGLAGGYNEQFF
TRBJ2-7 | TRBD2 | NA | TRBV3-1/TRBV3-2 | TGTGCCAGCAGCCAACAAACAGGACTAGCCTACGAGCAGTACTTC | CASSQQTGLAYEQYF
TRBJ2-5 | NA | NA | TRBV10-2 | TGCGCCAGCAGGGACTTACCCCCCTCGCGGGAGACCCAGTACTTC | CASRDLPPSRETQYF
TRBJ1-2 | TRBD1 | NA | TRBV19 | TGTGCCAGTAGTTCATACTACAGGGGTACCCAATATGGCTACACCTTC | CASSSYYRGTQYGYTF
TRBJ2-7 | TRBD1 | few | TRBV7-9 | TGTGCCAGCAGCTTAGCCGGGACAGGGAGCGACGAGCAGTACTTC | CASSLAGTGSDEQYF
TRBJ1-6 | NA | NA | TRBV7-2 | TGTGCCAGCAAGGGGTCGGGCAATAATTCACCCCTCCACTTT | CASKGSGNNSPLHF
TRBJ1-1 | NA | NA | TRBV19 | TGTGCCAGTACCGTCCTTTTTCGGAACACTGAAGCTTTCTTT | CASTVLFRNTEAFF
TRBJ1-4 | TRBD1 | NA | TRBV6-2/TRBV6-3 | TGTGCCAGCAGTTTCCGTCGTCCCGGGACAGGGTTGAAGGAAAAACTGTTTTTT | CASSFRRPGTGLKEKLFF
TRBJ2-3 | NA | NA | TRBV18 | TGTGCCAGCTCACCACCGAGCGTCCCAGATACGCAGTATTTT | CASSPPSVPDTQYF
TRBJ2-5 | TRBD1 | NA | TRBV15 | TGTGCCACCAGCGAGGACAGGGGCGGGGAGACCCAGTACTTC | CATSEDRGGETQYF
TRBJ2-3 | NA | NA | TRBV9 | TGTGCCAGCAGCGTAGATGAGGGCTTTGGAGATACGCAGTATTTT | CASSVDEGFGDTQYF
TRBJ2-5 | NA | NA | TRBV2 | TGTGCCGGAAGGCGGCGTGCTAGCGCCCCTCAAGAGACCCAGTACTTC | CAGRRRASAPQETQYF
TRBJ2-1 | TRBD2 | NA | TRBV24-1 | TGTGCCACCAGCCGAGGAGGGACTAGCCGCTACAATGAGCAGTTCTTC | CATSRGGTSRYNEQFF
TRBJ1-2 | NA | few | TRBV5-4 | TGTGCCAGCAGCCGCGACACCACCAACTATGGCTACACCTTC | CASSRDTTNYGYTF
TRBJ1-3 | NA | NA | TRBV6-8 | TGTGCCAGCAGTTCCGGGGTCTGGCCTGGAAACACCATATATTTT | CASSSGVWPGNTIYF
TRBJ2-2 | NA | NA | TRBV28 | TGTGCCAGCAGACCGGGACTTAACACCGGGGAGCTGTTTTTT | CASRPGLNTGELFF